This T cell receptor beta chain was sequenced for a study of shared clonotypes between healthy human individuals. Points on this clone: Its matching antigen is unknown.

Whole-study findings and limits: Compared with clonotypes that all four donors shared, non-shared clonotypes had lower generation probabilities. About 5.2% was the fraction of naive CD4 clonotypes found shared across four donors.

Free of recent acute infections or vaccinations, the donors were healthy HIV-negative adults. The repertoire was sequenced with immunoSEQ multiplex PCR; TCRdb's copy has only in-frame clones and lacks some. The sample records some 1 million clones, roughly 75% being singletons. This CDR3 spans 16 amino acids. CDR1 KGHSH and CDR2 LQKENI come from the germline V gene. The V and J ends lost 2 bases and 1 base, in that order; junction bases with no gene match: 7. The sample taken for sequencing was memory CD4+ T cells sorted from blood. Subset: CD45RA-negative fraction. The TCR comes from a man younger than 30 in good health. V and J are TRBV18 and TRBJ1-1; 7 bases align to TRBD1. CDR3 loop: CASSPNYGTANTEAFF. The CDR3 coding sequence is TGTGCCAGCTCACCAAACTACGGGACAGCGAACACTGAAGCTTTCTTT.